The source of this TCR beta chain is a study of shared clonotypes between healthy human individuals. Terminally differentiated effector memory CD45RA+ cells were left out of the naive CD8 fraction, which was CD45RO-negative and positively selected for CCR7. The germline V and J ends were trimmed by 5 bases and 0 bases, with 24 bases remaining between them. Per germline, CDR1 MDHEN and CDR2 SYDVKM. The CDR3 has 19 residues. Several immunoSEQ plates held equal portions of the genomic DNA taken from each subset. TCRdb's copy holds only in-frame clones and misses some; the assay was immunoSEQ multiplex PCR. Here the sample spans over 2 million clones, less than 95% being singletons.

The sequenced sample was naive CD8+ T cells sorted from blood. The chain is built from TRBV28 and TRBJ2-3, with D possibly matching TRBD1 (6 bases). The receptor was derived from a man between 18 and 35 years old in good health. CDR3: CASSGSTWDNQRSTDTQYF. The CDR3 DNA is TGTGCCAGCAGTGGGTCGACCTGGGACAACCAAAGAAGCACAGATACGCAGTATTTT.